Sequencing of this T cell receptor beta chain was carried out in a study of T cells in Graves' hyperthyroidism and ophthalmopathy. Study-wide background: The initial diagnosis was the point when peripheral blood was collected, ahead of any treatment.

Regions amplified from RNA transcripts were the TCR beta CDR3 regions. With the HTBI primer set, the TCR CDR3 went through a first round of RT-PCR. TCRdb re-called the multiplex PCR reads through MiXCR, storing one row per CDR3 protein. Of about 530,000 distinct CDR3 sequences listed, about a sixth are singletons. Germline values: CDR1 LNHDA, CDR2 SQIVND (reference sequence). The CDR3 length is 15 residues. Trimming pared 3 bases from V and 4 bases from J, leaving 15 bases between. Any patient presenting with uncontrolled infection, other autoimmune disease, pregnancy or lactation was left out. Diagnostic decisions used clinical symptoms, serum thyroxine and TRAb, thyroid ultrasound and orbital computed tomography. Fresh 10 ml peripheral blood yielded PBMCs.

The V gene is TRBV19, the J gene TRBJ1-2; no clear D gene. The clonotype originates from a young woman with Graves' ophthalmopathy. Sample: blood. The CDR3 DNA follows: TGTGCCAGTAGTATCATATCGTCGGGGTCCTATGGCTACACCTTC. Residues: CASSIISSGSYGYTF.